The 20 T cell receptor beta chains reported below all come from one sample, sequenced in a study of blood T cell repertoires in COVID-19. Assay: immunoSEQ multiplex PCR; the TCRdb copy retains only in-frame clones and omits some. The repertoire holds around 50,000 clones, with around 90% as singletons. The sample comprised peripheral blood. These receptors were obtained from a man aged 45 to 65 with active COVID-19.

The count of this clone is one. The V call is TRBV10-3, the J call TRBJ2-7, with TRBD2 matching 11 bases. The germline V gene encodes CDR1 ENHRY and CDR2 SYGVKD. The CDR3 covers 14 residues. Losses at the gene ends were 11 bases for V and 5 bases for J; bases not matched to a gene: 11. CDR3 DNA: TGTGCCGCGGGACTAGCGGAGCCAAGGGACGAGCAGTACTTC. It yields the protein CAAGLAEPRDEQYF.

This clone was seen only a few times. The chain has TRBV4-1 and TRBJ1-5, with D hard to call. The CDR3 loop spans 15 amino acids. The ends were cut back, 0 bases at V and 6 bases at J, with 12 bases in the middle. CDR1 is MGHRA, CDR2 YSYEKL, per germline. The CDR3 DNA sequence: TGCGCCAGCAGCCAAGAGGAGCGTTCGAGTCAGCCCCAGCATTTT. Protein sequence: CASSQEERSSQPQHF.

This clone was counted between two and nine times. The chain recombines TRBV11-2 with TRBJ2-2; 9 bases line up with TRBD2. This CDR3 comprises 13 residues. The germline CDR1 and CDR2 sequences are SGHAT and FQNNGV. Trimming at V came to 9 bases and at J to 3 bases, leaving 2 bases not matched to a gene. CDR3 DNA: TGTGCCAGTTTAGCGGGAGACACCGGGGAGCTGTTTTTT. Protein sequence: CASLAGDTGELFF.

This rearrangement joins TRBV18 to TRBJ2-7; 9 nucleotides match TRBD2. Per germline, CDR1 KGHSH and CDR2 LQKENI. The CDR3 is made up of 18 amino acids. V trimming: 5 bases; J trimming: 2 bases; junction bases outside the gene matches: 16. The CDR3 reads CASSTQSSGGRAAYEQYF. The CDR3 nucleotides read TGTGCCAGCTCAACACAGAGTAGCGGCGGGAGGGCCGCCTACGAGCAGTACTTC. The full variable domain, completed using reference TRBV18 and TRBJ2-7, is NAGVMQNPRHLVRRRGQEARLRCSPMKGHSHVYWYRQLPEEGLKFMVYLQKENIIDESGMPKERFSAEFPKEGPSILRIQQVVRGDSAAYFCASSTQSSGGRAAYEQYFGPGTRLTVT.

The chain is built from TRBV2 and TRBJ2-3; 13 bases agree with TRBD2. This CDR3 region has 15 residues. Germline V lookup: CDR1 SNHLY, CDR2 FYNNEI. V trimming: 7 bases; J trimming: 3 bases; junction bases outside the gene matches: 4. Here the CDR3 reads CASTLAGGFTDTQYF. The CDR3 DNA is TGTGCCAGCACACTAGCGGGGGGGTTTACAGATACGCAGTATTTT.

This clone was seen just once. DNA of the CDR3: TGTGCCAGCAGTGAAGGCCTGACTAGCGGGAGAGGAGAGACCCAGTACTTC. Its translation: CASSEGLTSGRGETQYF. This sequence joins TRBV2 and TRBJ2-5, with 12 nucleotides matching TRBD2. Germline CDR1 is SNHLY and CDR2 is FYNNEI. This CDR3 has 17 residues. Trimming cost V 1 base and J 4 bases; bases outside gene matches: 7.

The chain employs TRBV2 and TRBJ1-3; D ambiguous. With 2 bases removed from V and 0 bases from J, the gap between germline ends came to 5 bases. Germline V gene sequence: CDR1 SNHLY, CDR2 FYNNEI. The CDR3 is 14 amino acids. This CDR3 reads CASSEPRSGNTIYF. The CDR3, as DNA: TGTGCCAGCAGTGAACCCCGCTCTGGAAACACCATATATTTT.

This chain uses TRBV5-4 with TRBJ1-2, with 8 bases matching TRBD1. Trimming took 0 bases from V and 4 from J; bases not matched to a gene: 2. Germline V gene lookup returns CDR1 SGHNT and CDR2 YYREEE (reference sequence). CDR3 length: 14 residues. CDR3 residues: CASSLDQGAYGYTF. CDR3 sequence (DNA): TGTGCCAGCAGCTTGGACCAGGGGGCCTATGGCTACACCTTC. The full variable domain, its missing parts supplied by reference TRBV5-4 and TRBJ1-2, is ETGVTQSPTHLIKTRGQQVTLRCSSQSGHNTVSWYQQALGQGPQFIFQYYREEENGRGNFPPRFSGLQFPNYSSELNVNALELDDSALYLCASSLDQGAYGYTFGSGTRLTVV.

The CDR3 DNA is TGTGCCAGCAGCGCCCGACTAGCGGGAGGCAATGAGCAGTTCTTC. Protein: CASSARLAGGNEQFF. The rearrangement links TRBV7-9 to TRBJ2-1, with TRBD2 matching over 13 bases. V shed 5 bases, J shed 6 bases, and the junction held 4 bases outside the gene matches. CDR3 size: 15 residues. CDR1 is SEHNR and CDR2 is FQNEAQ in the germline V gene (reference sequence). Full variable domain (remainder filled in from reference TRBV7-9 and TRBJ2-1): DTGVSQNPRHKITKRGQNVTFRCDPISEHNRLYWYRQTLGQGPEFLTYFQNEAQLEKSRLLSDRFSAERPKGSFSTLEIQRTEQGDSAMYLCASSARLAGGNEQFFGPGTRLTVL.

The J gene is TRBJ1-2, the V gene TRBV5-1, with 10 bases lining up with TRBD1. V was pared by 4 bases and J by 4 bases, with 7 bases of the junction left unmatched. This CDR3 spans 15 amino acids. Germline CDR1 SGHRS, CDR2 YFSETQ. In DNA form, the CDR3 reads TGCGCCAGCAGCCCCAGGACAGGGGGTCCCTATGGCTACACCTTC. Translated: CASSPRTGGPYGYTF. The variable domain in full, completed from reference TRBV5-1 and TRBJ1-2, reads KAGVTQTPRYLIKTRGQQVTLSCSPISGHRSVSWYQQTPGQGLQFLFEYFSETQRNKGNFPGRFSGRQFSNSRSEMNVSTLELGDSALYLCASSPRTGGPYGYTFGSGTRLTVV.

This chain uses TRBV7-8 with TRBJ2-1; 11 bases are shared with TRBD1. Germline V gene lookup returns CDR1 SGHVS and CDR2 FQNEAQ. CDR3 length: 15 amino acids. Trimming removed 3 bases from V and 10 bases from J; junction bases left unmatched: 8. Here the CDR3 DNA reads TGTGCCAGCAGCTTCCGGAGGACAGGGGGCGGAGAGCAGTTCTTC. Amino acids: CASSFRRTGGGEQFF. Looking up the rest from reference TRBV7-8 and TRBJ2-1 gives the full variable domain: GAGVSQSPRYKVAKRGQDVALRCDPISGHVSLFWYQQALGQGPEFLTYFQNEAQLDKSGLPSDRFFAERPEGSVSTLKIQRTQQEDSAVYLCASSFRRTGGGEQFFGPGTRLTVL.

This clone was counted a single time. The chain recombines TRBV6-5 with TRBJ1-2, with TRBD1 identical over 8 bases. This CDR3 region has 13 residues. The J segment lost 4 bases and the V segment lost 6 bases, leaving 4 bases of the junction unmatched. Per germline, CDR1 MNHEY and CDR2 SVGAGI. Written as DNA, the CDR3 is TGTGCCAGCAGCGGACAGGGTACCTATGGCTACACCTTC. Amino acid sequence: CASSGQGTYGYTF.

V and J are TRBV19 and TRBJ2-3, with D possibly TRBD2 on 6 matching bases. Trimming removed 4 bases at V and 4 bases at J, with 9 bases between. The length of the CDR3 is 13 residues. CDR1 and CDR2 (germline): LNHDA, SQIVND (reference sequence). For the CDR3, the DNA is TGTGCCAGTAGTACGGGAGTCCCAGATACGCAGTATTTT. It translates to CASSTGVPDTQYF.

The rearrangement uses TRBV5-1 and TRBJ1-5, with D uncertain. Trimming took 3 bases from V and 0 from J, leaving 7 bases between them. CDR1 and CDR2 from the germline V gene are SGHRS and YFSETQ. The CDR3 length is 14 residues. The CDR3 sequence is CASSSGLSNQPQHF. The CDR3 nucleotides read TGCGCCAGCAGCTCGGGTCTTAGCAATCAGCCCCAGCATTTT.

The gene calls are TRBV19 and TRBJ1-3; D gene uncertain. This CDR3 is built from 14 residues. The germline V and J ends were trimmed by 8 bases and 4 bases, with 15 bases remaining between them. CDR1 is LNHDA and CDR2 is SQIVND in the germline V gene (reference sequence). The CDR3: CASRGISPGNTIYF. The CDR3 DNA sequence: TGTGCCAGTCGAGGTATTTCGCCAGGAAACACCATATATTTT.

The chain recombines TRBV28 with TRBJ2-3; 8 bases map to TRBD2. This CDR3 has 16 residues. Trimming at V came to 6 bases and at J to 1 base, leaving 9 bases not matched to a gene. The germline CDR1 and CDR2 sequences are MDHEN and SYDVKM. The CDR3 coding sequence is TGTGCCAGCAGCCTCGGGGTAGCGGGGCGCACAGATACGCAGTATTTT. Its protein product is CASSLGVAGRTDTQYF.

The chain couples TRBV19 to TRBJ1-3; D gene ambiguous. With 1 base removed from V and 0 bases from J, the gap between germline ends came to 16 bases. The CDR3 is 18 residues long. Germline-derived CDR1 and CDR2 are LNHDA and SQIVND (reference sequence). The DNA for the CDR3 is TGTGCCAGTAGTATAGGCGTGGCAGTGAGGATCTCTGGAAACACCATATATTTT. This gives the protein CASSIGVAVRISGNTIYF.

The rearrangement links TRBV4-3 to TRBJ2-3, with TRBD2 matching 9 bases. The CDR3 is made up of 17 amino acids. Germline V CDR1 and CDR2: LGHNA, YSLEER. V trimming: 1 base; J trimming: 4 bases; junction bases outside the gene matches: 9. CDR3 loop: CASSQVGDSGSPDTQYF. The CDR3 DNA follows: TGCGCCAGCAGCCAAGTAGGGGATAGCGGGAGCCCAGATACGCAGTATTTT.

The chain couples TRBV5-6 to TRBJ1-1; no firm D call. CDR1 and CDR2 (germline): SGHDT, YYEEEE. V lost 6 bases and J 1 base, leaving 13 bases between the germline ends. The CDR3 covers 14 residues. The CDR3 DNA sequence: TGTGCCAGCACCAGAGGTAATTCGAACACTGAAGCTTTCTTT. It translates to CASTRGNSNTEAFF.

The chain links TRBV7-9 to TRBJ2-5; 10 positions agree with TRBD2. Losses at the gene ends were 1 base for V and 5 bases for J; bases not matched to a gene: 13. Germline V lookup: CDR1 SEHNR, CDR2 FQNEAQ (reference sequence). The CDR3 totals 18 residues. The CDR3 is CASSLGTSGTKGLETQYF. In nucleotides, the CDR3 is TGTGCCAGCAGCTTAGGAACTAGCGGGACCAAAGGGTTGGAGACCCAGTACTTC.